One and the same sample provided the 5 T cell receptor beta chains below, sequenced in a study of identical twins. TCRdb itself ran the 5' RACE reads through MiXCR, one entry per CDR3 protein. The sample lists hundreds of thousands of distinct CDR3 sequences; roughly 7% were seen once. Separately, the same data were catalogued under a study of yellow fever vaccine responses in identical twins.

Sequencing was performed on memory (CD45RO+) T cells sorted from blood. Receptors were obtained from a woman aged 18-30 years in good health.

This clonotype was detected only once. J is TRBJ2-1 and V is TRBV24-1, with 9 nucleotides matching TRBD2. In germline, CDR1 is KGHDR, CDR2 SFDVKD. The CDR3 spans 14 residues. With V trimmed by 5 bases and J by 6 bases, 4 bases remained unmatched. For the CDR3, the DNA is TGTGCCACCAGTGCGGCTAGCGGGATCAATGAGCAGTTCTTC. Its protein product is CATSAASGINEQFF.

At least ten counts were recorded for this clonotype. J is TRBJ2-1 and V is TRBV14, with TRBD2 matching over 9 bases. V gave up 2 bases and J gave up 6 bases; unmatched junction bases: 8. The length of the CDR3 is 16 residues. Germline CDR1 and CDR2: SGHDN and FVKESK. This CDR3 reads CASSQLSGGIINEQFF. The CDR3 bases are TGTGCCAGCAGCCAATTAAGCGGGGGGATTATCAATGAGCAGTTCTTC. The whole variable domain, filled in from reference TRBV14 and TRBJ2-1, reads EAGVTQFPSHSVIEKGQTVTLRCDPISGHDNLYWYRRVMGKEIKFLLHFVKESKQDESGMPNNRFLAERTGGTYSTLKVQPAELEDSGVYFCASSQLSGGIINEQFFGPGTRLTVL.

This clonotype was found many times. The chain has TRBV28 and TRBJ2-1; 8 positions match TRBD1. Trimming at V came to 1 base and at J to 6 bases, leaving 5 bases not matched to a gene. Germline V CDR1 and CDR2: MDHEN, SYDVKM. The CDR3 contains 15 residues. The CDR3 region has the DNA TGTGCCAGCAGTTTATCCACAGGGGGTGGCAATGAGCAGTTCTTC. Protein: CASSLSTGGGNEQFF.

The chain is built from TRBV5-1 and TRBJ2-5, with D perhaps given as TRBD1 or TRBD2 (7 bases each). This CDR3 is 15 amino acids long. Germline V gene sequence: CDR1 SGHRS, CDR2 YFSETQ. V shed 0 bases and J shed 5 bases, with 14 bases lying between them. CDR3 sequence: CASSLGAGGAETQYF. The DNA for the CDR3 is TGCGCCAGCAGCTTGGGTGCAGGGGGGGCGGAGACCCAGTACTTC.

This chain connects TRBV5-1 to TRBJ2-1; D is perhaps TRBD2 (7 bases). Per germline, CDR1 SGHRS and CDR2 YFSETQ. CDR3 length: 17 residues. V was shortened by 7 bases and J by 6 bases, with 26 bases between the two germline ends. The CDR3 region is CASRQLTGGLLANEQFF. Written as DNA, the CDR3 is TGCGCCAGCCGTCAACTGACGGGGGGCCTCCTCGCCAATGAGCAGTTCTTC. Looking up the rest from reference TRBV5-1 and TRBJ2-1 gives the full variable domain: KAGVTQTPRYLIKTRGQQVTLSCSPISGHRSVSWYQQTPGQGLQFLFEYFSETQRNKGNFPGRFSGRQFSNSRSEMNVSTLELGDSALYLCASRQLTGGLLANEQFFGPGTRLTVL.